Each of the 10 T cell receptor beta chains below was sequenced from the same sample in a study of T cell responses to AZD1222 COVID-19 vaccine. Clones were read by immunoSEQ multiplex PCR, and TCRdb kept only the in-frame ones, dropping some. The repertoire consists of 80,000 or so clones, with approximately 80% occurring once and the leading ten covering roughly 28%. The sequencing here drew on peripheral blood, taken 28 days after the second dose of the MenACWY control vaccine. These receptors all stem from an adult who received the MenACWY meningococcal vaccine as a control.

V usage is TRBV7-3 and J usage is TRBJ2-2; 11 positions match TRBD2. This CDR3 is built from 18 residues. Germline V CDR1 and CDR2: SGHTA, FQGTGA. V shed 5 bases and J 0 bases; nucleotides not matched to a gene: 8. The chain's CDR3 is CASSRPISGRANTGELFF. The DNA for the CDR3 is TGTGCCAGCAGCCGACCCATTAGCGGGAGGGCGAACACCGGGGAGCTGTTTTTT.

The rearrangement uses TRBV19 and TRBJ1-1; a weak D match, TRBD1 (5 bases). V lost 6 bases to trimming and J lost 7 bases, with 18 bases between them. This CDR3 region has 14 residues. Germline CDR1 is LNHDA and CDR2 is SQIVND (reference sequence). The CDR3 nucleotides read TGTGCCAGTAGCTGGGGGGACGTCCGCCGTGAAGCTTTCTTT. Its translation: CASSWGDVRREAFF.

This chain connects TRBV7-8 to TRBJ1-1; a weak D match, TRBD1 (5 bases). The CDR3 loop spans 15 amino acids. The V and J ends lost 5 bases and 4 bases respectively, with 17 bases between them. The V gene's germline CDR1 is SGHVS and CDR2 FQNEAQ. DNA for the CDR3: TGTGCCAGCAGCCCAATTCAGGGTATTGGCACTGAAGCTTTCTTT. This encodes CASSPIQGIGTEAFF.

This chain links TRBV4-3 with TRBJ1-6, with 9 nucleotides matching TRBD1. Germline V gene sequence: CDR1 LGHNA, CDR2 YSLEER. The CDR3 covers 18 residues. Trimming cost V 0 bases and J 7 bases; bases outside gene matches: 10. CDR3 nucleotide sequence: TGCGCCAGCAGCCAAGATGGGGACAGGGAAGCCCCAAATTCACCCCTCCACTTT. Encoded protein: CASSQDGDREAPNSPLHF.

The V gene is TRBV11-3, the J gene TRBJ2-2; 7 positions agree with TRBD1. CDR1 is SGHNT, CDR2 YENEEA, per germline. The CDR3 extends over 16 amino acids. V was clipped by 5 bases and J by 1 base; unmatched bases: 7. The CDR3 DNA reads TGTGCCAGCAGCATTGGGACAGCCCTGAACACCGGGGAGCTGTTTTTT. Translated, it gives CASSIGTALNTGELFF.

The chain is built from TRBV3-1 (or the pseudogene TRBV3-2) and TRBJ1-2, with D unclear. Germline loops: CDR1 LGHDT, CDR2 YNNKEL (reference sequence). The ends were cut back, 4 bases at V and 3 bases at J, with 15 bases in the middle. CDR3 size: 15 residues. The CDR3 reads CASSRALTGDYGYTF. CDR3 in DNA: TGTGCCAGCAGCCGGGCCCTTACCGGTGACTATGGCTACACCTTC.

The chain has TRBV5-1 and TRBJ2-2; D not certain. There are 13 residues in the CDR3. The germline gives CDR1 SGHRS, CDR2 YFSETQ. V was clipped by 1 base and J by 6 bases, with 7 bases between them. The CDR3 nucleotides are TGCGCCAGCAGCTTGATGGGGTCCGGGGAGCTGTTTTTT. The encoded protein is CASSLMGSGELFF.

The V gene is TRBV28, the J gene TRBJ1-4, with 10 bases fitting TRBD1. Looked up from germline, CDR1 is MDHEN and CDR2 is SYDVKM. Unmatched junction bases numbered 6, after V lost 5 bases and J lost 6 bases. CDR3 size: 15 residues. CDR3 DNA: TGTGCCAGCAGTAAGAGACAGGGGGCTCATGAAAAACTGTTTTTT. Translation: CASSKRQGAHEKLFF.

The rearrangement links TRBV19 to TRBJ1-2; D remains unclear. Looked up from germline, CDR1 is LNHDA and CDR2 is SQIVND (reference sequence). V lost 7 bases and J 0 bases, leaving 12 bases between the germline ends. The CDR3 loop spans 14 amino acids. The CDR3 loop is CASTPTATNYGYTF. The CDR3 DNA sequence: TGTGCCAGTACCCCCACAGCCACTAACTATGGCTACACCTTC.

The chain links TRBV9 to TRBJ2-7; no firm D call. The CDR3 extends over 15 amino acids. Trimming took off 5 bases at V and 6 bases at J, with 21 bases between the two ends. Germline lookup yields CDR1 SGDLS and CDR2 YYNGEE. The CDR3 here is CASSFTSGLGSEQYF. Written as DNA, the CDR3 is TGTGCCAGCAGTTTTACATCAGGTCTCGGCTCCGAGCAGTACTTC.